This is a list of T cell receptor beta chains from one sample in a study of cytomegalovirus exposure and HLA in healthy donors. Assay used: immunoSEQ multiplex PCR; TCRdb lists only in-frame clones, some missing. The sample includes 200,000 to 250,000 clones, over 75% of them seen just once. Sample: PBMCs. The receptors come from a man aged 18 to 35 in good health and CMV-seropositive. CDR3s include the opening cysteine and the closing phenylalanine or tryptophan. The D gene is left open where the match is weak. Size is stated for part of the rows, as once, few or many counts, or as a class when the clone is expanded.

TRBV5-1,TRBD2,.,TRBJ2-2,TGCGCCAGCAGCTTGGTGACTAGCGGCCTAACCGGGGAGCTGTTTTTT,CASSLVTSGLTGELFF
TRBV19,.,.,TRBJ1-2,TGTGCCAGTAGTATTCGACAAGTCTATGGCTACACCTTC,CASSIRQVYGYTF
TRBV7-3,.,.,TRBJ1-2,TGTGCCAGCAGCTTAGGGCAGGGCGGCTATGGCTACACCTTC,CASSLGQGGYGYTF
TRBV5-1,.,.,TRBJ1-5,TGCGCCAGCAGCTTGGGGGTTGGGGGGTCTAGCAATCAGCCCCAGCATTTT,CASSLGVGGSSNQPQHF
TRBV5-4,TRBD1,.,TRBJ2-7,TGTGCCAGCAGCCTGGGACAGAGGAGCTCCTACGAGCAGTACTTC,CASSLGQRSSYEQYF
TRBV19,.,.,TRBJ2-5,TGTGCCAGTAGTCCCAACAGGGTCTTGGAGACCCAGTACTTC,CASSPNRVLETQYF
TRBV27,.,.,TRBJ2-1,TGTGCCAGCAGTTTTACCGGGCTCTACAATGAGCAGTTCTTC,CASSFTGLYNEQFF
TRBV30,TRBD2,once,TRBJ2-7,TGTGCCTGGAGTTGGGGGGGACGTACCGAGCAGTACTTC,CAWSWGGRTEQYF
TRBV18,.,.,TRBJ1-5,TGTGCCAGCTCACAGGAGGGTCAGCCCCAGCATTTT,CASSQEGQPQHF
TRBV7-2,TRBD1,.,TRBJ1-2,TGTGCCAGCAGCCGGGACAGGGGACATGGCTACACCTTC,CASSRDRGHGYTF